The clone carrying this T cell receptor (beta chain) came up a few times. Here immunoSEQ multiplex PCR was the method, and the copy in TCRdb shows in-frame clones only, minus some. The data show some 70,000 clones, with around nine tenths seen just once and less than 2.5% held by the top ten. The sample comes from a study of T cell changes during pregnancy in multiple sclerosis. Germline V gives CDR1 DFQATT, CDR2 SNEGSKA (reference sequence). This CDR3 spans 11 amino acids. V was clipped by 5 bases and J by 11 bases, with 15 bases between them. The sample consisted of peripheral blood, taken in the second trimester of pregnancy. The clonotype originates from a female donor in good health, enrolled as a control in a pregnancy study. The rearrangement joins TRBV20-1 to TRBJ1-1; weak D call: TRBD1 (6 bases). This CDR3 is CSAGSQGRAFF. The CDR3 DNA reads as TGCAGTGCTGGATCACAGGGCCGGGCTTTCTTT.